The 19 T cell receptor beta chains given below trace back to one sample, sequenced in a study of T-cell memory formation after mild COVID-19. Via MiXCR, TCRdb re-called the 5' RACE reads, giving one row per CDR3 protein. The sample carries about 560,000 distinct CDR3 sequences, about 20% recorded once. Sequencing was performed on PBMCs or a T cell subset sorted from them (not recorded which). Receptors originate from an adult woman who had mild COVID-19 (a few samples of this study predate the infection). Cell type and time point are not known.

This clonotype was detected only a few times. The DNA of the CDR3 is TGTGCCAGCAGCCATGGACCAGGGTCCTTTCCTGAGCAGTTCTTC. Translated, it gives CASSHGPGSFPEQFF. V usage is TRBV7-9 and J usage is TRBJ2-1; D might be TRBD1 (5 bases). Germline CDR1 and CDR2: SEHNR and FQNEAQ (reference sequence). This CDR3 is built from 15 residues. V gave up 5 bases and J gave up 9 bases, with 20 bases separating them.

The chain joins TRBV29-1 to TRBJ1-4; weak D call: TRBD1 (5 bases). The CDR3 totals 12 residues. Trimming took off 5 bases at V and 8 bases at J, with 12 bases between the two ends. The germline CDR1 and CDR2 sequences are SQVTM and ANQGSEA. The DNA of the CDR3 is TGCAGCGTTAAGGGGCTCAGCGAAAAACTGTTTTTT. The encoded protein is CSVKGLSEKLFF.

The chain uses TRBV12-3 or TRBV12-4 and TRBJ2-5; perhaps TRBD1 as D (6 bases). V was shortened by 5 bases and J by 4 bases, with 17 bases between the two germline ends. CDR3 length equals 15 residues. CDR3 sequence: CASSPPDSAGETQYF. In nucleotides, the CDR3 is TGTGCCAGCAGTCCACCGGACAGCGCCGGAGAGACCCAGTACTTC.

This clonotype was detected ten times or more. The rearrangement joins TRBV5-1 to TRBJ2-7, with 7 nucleotides matching TRBD1. V trimming: 2 bases; J trimming: 5 bases; junction bases outside the gene matches: 10. CDR3 length equals 15 residues. The germline V gene encodes CDR1 SGHRS and CDR2 YFSETQ. The CDR3 sequence is CASSLELHRGHEQYF. As DNA, the CDR3 is TGCGCCAGCAGCTTAGAACTTCACAGGGGCCACGAGCAGTACTTC.

The CDR3 region has the DNA TGCGCCAGCAGCCACCTAGCGGGAGCTAAGGAGACCCAGTACTTC. Amino acids: CASSHLAGAKETQYF. The chain recombines TRBV5-1 with TRBJ2-5, with TRBD2 matching over 10 bases. The CDR3 contains 15 residues. V was clipped by 4 bases and J by 5 bases; unmatched bases: 8. The germline V gene has CDR1 SGHRS and CDR2 YFSETQ.

Only a few counts were recorded for this clonotype. The CDR3 nucleotides read TGCAGCGTTGGTTTCGCGGGGGGGTACAATGAGCAGTTCTTC. Protein: CSVGFAGGYNEQFF. This chain joins TRBV29-1 and TRBJ2-1; 9 bases map to TRBD2. Per the germline V gene, CDR1 is SQVTM and CDR2 is ANQGSEA. The V and J ends lost 4 bases and 4 bases, in that order; junction bases with no gene match: 5. The CDR3 has 14 residues.

Only a few counts were recorded for this clonotype. This sequence joins TRBV4-1 and TRBJ2-5; 7 nucleotides line up with TRBD2. This CDR3 comprises 17 residues. Germline V gene lookup returns CDR1 MGHRA and CDR2 YSYEKL. V lost 6 bases and J lost 4; bases outside the gene matches: 17. DNA for the CDR3: TGCGCCAGCAGGGGGGAGAAGCGGGGCGGCCGGGGAGAGACCCAGTACTTC. Its protein is CASRGEKRGGRGETQYF.

Only a few counts were recorded for this clonotype. This sequence joins TRBV14 and TRBJ2-3; 10 bases align to TRBD2. In germline, CDR1 is SGHDN, CDR2 FVKESK. The CDR3 loop spans 18 amino acids. V was clipped by 3 bases and J by 8 bases; unmatched bases: 17. The CDR3 region is CASSQDSGLATTQGTQYF. In DNA, the CDR3 is TGTGCCAGCAGCCAGGACTCGGGACTAGCGACTACTCAGGGTACGCAGTATTTT.

V gene TRBV6-5 combines with J gene TRBJ2-1; D is ambiguous. V was pared by 4 bases and J by 7 bases, with 20 bases between. Germline CDR1 reads MNHEY; CDR2 reads SVGAGI. The CDR3 covers 16 residues. CDR3 sequence reads: CASSLGLTGTWNEQFF. The CDR3 DNA reads as TGTGCCAGCAGTTTAGGGCTAACTGGAACTTGGAATGAGCAGTTCTTC.

Only a few counts were recorded for this clonotype. This sequence joins TRBV5-1 and TRBJ2-5, with D possibly TRBD1 on 5 matching bases. This CDR3 contains 13 residues. Germline V lookup: CDR1 SGHRS, CDR2 YFSETQ. Trimming stripped 4 bases from V and 5 bases from J, with 12 bases between. Here the CDR3 reads CASSTQGFETQYF. The CDR3 DNA follows: TGCGCCAGCAGCACCCAGGGCTTTGAGACCCAGTACTTC.

This clonotype was observed a few times. At one of its ends the junction is not consistent with the germline gene, which may arise from a read error. V usage is TRBV7-9 and J usage is TRBJ1-3, with no clear D. CDR3 length: 11 residues. Germline V CDR1 and CDR2: SEHNR, FQNEAQ (reference sequence). CDR3 bases: TGTGCCAGCAGCTCCTACGAACTTCCCAATTTT. This sequence encodes CASSSYELPNF.

The rearrangement joins TRBV20-1 to TRBJ2-5; D might be TRBD1 or TRBD2, each matching 7 bases. This CDR3 contains 15 residues. CDR1 and CDR2 from the germline V gene are DFQATT and SNEGSKA (reference sequence). V shed 6 bases and J shed 0 bases, with 17 bases lying between them. This CDR3 is CSAPGGGLNQETQYF. Here the CDR3 DNA reads TGCAGTGCCCCAGGGGGGGGATTGAACCAAGAGACCCAGTACTTC.

The CDR3 bases are TGTGCCAGCAGCTTTTCGGCGGGTACAGGGATCTACGAGCAGTACTTC. It yields the protein CASSFSAGTGIYEQYF. The J gene is TRBJ2-7, the V gene TRBV7-8; possibly TRBD1 for D (6 bases). Germline lookup yields CDR1 SGHVS and CDR2 FQNEAQ. The CDR3 consists of 16 residues. Trimming removed 3 bases at V and 3 bases at J, with 18 bases between.

J is TRBJ2-7 and V is TRBV3-1; the D gene is possibly TRBD2 (5 bases). Germline CDR1 reads LGHDT; CDR2 reads YNNKEL (reference sequence). There are 17 residues in the CDR3. V was trimmed by 4 bases and J by 5 bases, leaving 24 bases between them. The CDR3, as DNA: TGTGCCAGCAGCCCACCCGGGGTGAGCAGAGTTGTCCACGAGCAGTACTTC. Its protein is CASSPPGVSRVVHEQYF.

This sequence joins TRBV5-1 and TRBJ2-7, with D possibly TRBD2 on 7 matching bases. V was cut by 4 bases and J by 5 bases, with 25 bases left in between. Germline CDR1 is SGHRS and CDR2 is YFSETQ. The CDR3 extends over 17 amino acids. CDR3 sequence reads: CASSPSFGGLAVNEQYF. DNA for the CDR3: TGCGCCAGCAGCCCGTCCTTCGGGGGGCTTGCCGTAAACGAGCAGTACTTC.

This clonotype was observed a handful of times. This sequence joins TRBV27 and TRBJ2-2, with D perhaps TRBD1 (5 bases). This CDR3 contains 17 residues. Between the trimmed V and J ends, which lost 2 bases and 0 bases, there was a span of 13 bases. Germline V gene lookup returns CDR1 MNHEY and CDR2 SMNVEV (reference sequence). CDR3 loop: CASSLGHPLANTGELFF. The CDR3, as DNA: TGTGCCAGCAGTTTAGGACACCCCCTTGCGAACACCGGGGAGCTGTTTTTT.

This clonotype was observed at least ten times. The chain links TRBV20-1 to TRBJ2-1; 9 bases agree with TRBD2. The V gene end was trimmed by 3 bases and the J gene end by 10 bases; junction bases not matched to a gene: 7. The CDR3 has 13 residues. CDR1 is DFQATT and CDR2 is SNEGSKA in the germline V gene (reference sequence). The CDR3 DNA sequence: TGCAGTGCTAGCGAGGGACTAGCTAGGGAGCAGTTCTTC. This translates into CSASEGLAREQFF.

The V gene is TRBV10-3, the J gene TRBJ2-3; the match to TRBD2 covers 12 bases. This CDR3 has 22 residues. Germline-derived CDR1 and CDR2 are ENHRY and SYGVKD. V gave up 4 bases and J gave up 6 bases; unmatched junction bases: 26. In nucleotides, the CDR3 is TGTGCCATCAGTGGGGGAGGGACCGACGTGCGTCGACTAGCGGGAGATCGGGATACGCAGTATTTT. Its translation: CAISGGGTDVRRLAGDRDTQYF.

The chain has TRBV5-6 and TRBJ2-7; TRBD2 matches at 8 bases. CDR1 is SGHDT, CDR2 YYEEEE, per germline. CDR3 length: 13 amino acids. V was pared by 7 bases and J by 3 bases, with 6 bases of the junction left unmatched. DNA of the CDR3: TGTGCCAGCGGCAGGACTAGCAGCTACGAGCAGTACTTC. It translates to CASGRTSSYEQYF.